Each of the 20 T cell receptor beta chains below was sequenced from the same sample in a study of T-cell memory formation after mild COVID-19. Each CDR3 protein gets one entry after TCRdb re-called the 5' RACE reads with MiXCR. The table lists about 500,000 distinct CDR3 sequences, 20% of them singletons. The sequencing input was PBMCs or a T cell subset sorted from them (not recorded which). These receptors originate from an adult woman who had mild COVID-19 (a few samples of this study predate the infection). Cell type and time point are not known.

This rearrangement joins TRBV12-3 or TRBV12-4 to TRBJ1-1; weak D call: TRBD1 (6 bases). The V end was cut by 5 bases, the J end by 4 bases, with 17 bases between. CDR3 length: 15 residues. The CDR3: CASSRGGAFSTEAFF. CDR3 nucleotides: TGTGCCAGCAGTCGAGGGGGGGCATTCAGCACTGAAGCTTTCTTT.

This sequence joins TRBV18 and TRBJ2-3; no clear D gene. Trimming pared 0 bases from V and 2 bases from J, leaving 9 bases between. CDR1 and CDR2 (germline): KGHSH, LQKENI. The CDR3 covers 15 residues. This CDR3 is CASSPPACLTDTQYF. CDR3 sequence (DNA): TGTGCCAGCTCACCACCGGCTTGTCTCACAGATACGCAGTATTTT. The complete variable domain, with remaining parts taken from reference TRBV18 and TRBJ2-3, reads NAGVMQNPRHLVRRRGQEARLRCSPMKGHSHVYWYRQLPEEGLKFMVYLQKENIIDESGMPKERFSAEFPKEGPSILRIQQVVRGDSAAYFCASSPPACLTDTQYFGPGTRLTVL.

The rearrangement joins TRBV5-1 to TRBJ2-7, with D possibly TRBD1 on 6 matching bases. The V and J ends lost 0 bases and 3 bases respectively, with 7 bases between them. This CDR3 is 13 amino acids long. Germline V CDR1 and CDR2: SGHRS, YFSETQ. The CDR3 DNA follows: TGCGCCAGCAGCTTGGAGGACAGCTACGAGCAGTACTTC. The encoded protein is CASSLEDSYEQYF. Using reference TRBV5-1 and TRBJ2-7 for the parts outside the CDR3, the full variable domain is KAGVTQTPRYLIKTRGQQVTLSCSPISGHRSVSWYQQTPGQGLQFLFEYFSETQRNKGNFPGRFSGRQFSNSRSEMNVSTLELGDSALYLCASSLEDSYEQYFGPGTRLTVT.

A remark on this clonotype: One base away lies a much larger clone, so this may be a sequencing read error. The chain links TRBV4-1 to TRBJ2-3, with no clear D. CDR1 is MGHRA, CDR2 YSYEKL, per germline. The CDR3 consists of 16 residues. V was pared by 6 bases and J by 0 bases, with 16 bases between. The CDR3 bases are TGCGCCAGCAGTCATCGATGGGAAACTAGCACAGATACGCAGTATTTT. Protein sequence: CASSHRWETSTDTQYF.

This chain joins TRBV27 and TRBJ2-7; 8 bases line up with TRBD1. This CDR3 spans 15 amino acids. Germline V gene lookup returns CDR1 MNHEY and CDR2 SMNVEV (reference sequence). J gave up 3 bases and V 6 bases, and 10 bases lay outside the gene matches. The CDR3 DNA reads as TGTGCCAGCAGATCCGGACAGGGAGCGATCTACGAGCAGTACTTC. This sequence encodes CASRSGQGAIYEQYF.

This clonotype was counted ten times or more. This chain connects TRBV5-1 to TRBJ2-5; D is unresolved. Trimming took 8 bases from V and 1 from J, leaving 15 bases between them. The CDR3 is 14 amino acids. Germline V lookup: CDR1 SGHRS, CDR2 YFSETQ. The CDR3 bases are TGCGCCAGTTCACCCTTGGCGGCCCAAGAGACCCAGTACTTC. Protein sequence: CASSPLAAQETQYF.

This clonotype has only a few counts. The V gene is TRBV7-2, the J gene TRBJ2-1; the match to TRBD2 covers 9 bases. V was clipped by 3 bases and J by 4 bases; unmatched bases: 7. CDR1 is SGHTA and CDR2 is FQGNSA in the germline V gene. There are 16 residues in the CDR3. CDR3 nucleotides: TGTGCCAGCAGCTTCCCGGGACTAGCTTTGTACAATGAGCAGTTCTTC. Its translation is CASSFPGLALYNEQFF. Combining the CDR3 with reference TRBV7-2 and TRBJ2-1 gives the whole variable domain GAGVSQSPSNKVTEKGKDVELRCDPISGHTALYWYRQSLGQGLEFLIYFQGNSAPDKSGLPSDRFSAERTGGSVSTLTIQRTQQEDSAVYLCASSFPGLALYNEQFFGPGTRLTVL.

In DNA form, the CDR3 reads TGTGCCAGCAGCGGACGGGGCCGGGAGGGCCGTTTGAGAACAGATACGCAGTATTTT. It translates to CASSGRGREGRLRTDTQYF. The J gene is TRBJ2-3, the V gene TRBV7-2, with 8 bases lining up with TRBD2. Germline CDR1 and CDR2: SGHTA and FQGNSA. CDR3 length: 19 residues. V was clipped by 5 bases and J by 3 bases; unmatched bases: 19.

This sequence joins TRBV7-8 and TRBJ2-5, with 10 positions matching TRBD2. V shed 7 bases and J 0 bases; nucleotides not matched to a gene: 8. The germline CDR1 and CDR2 sequences are SGHVS and FQNEAQ. This CDR3 is built from 16 residues. CDR3 region: CASTPEGLAYQETQYF. CDR3 bases: TGTGCCAGCACCCCCGAGGGACTAGCGTACCAAGAGACCCAGTACTTC.

In its sample, this clonotype was seen a few times. The rearrangement uses TRBV25-1 and TRBJ1-1; tentatively, D is TRBD1 (5 bases). Looked up from germline, CDR1 is MGHDK and CDR2 is SYGVNS. V gave up 2 bases and J gave up 4 bases, with 11 bases separating them. CDR3 length equals 14 residues. CDR3 sequence: CASSEAGRGTEAFF. As DNA, the CDR3 is TGTGCCAGCAGTGAAGCAGGGAGAGGCACTGAAGCTTTCTTT.

This clonotype was seen ten or more times. This rearrangement joins TRBV5-4 to TRBJ1-5; D remains ambiguous. Germline V gives CDR1 SGHNT, CDR2 YYREEE (reference sequence). The CDR3 spans 15 residues. V was pared by 0 bases and J by 0 bases, with 7 bases between. The CDR3 sequence: CASSLGLDSNQPQHF. The CDR3 region has the DNA TGTGCCAGCAGCTTGGGGTTGGATAGCAATCAGCCCCAGCATTTT.

The chain carries TRBV7-9 and TRBJ2-1, with D maybe TRBD2 (6 bases). The CDR3 length is 15 residues. Germline V CDR1 and CDR2: SEHNR, FQNEAQ (reference sequence). V dropped 1 base and J dropped 6 bases, with 13 bases sitting between them. CDR3 nucleotide sequence: TGTGCCAGCAGCTTAGGAGTGGAGGGGAGCAATGAGCAGTTCTTC. Its protein product is CASSLGVEGSNEQFF.

V is TRBV2 and J is TRBJ2-3; 7 bases fit TRBD1. The V and J ends lost 6 bases and 2 bases, in that order; junction bases with no gene match: 8. The CDR3 is 15 amino acids. The germline CDR1 and CDR2 sequences are SNHLY and FYNNEI. The CDR3 DNA reads TGTGCCAGCAGGGCACAGGGGATCATCACAGATACGCAGTATTTT. It encodes CASRAQGIITDTQYF.

This clonotype was counted between two and nine times. This rearrangement joins TRBV18 to TRBJ2-7; 8 positions match TRBD2. The CDR3 has 17 residues. Germline V gene lookup returns CDR1 KGHSH and CDR2 LQKENI. The ends lost 1 base at V and 0 bases at J; junction bases unmatched: 8. CDR3 in amino acids: CASSPRPSGGYSYEQYF. The DNA for the CDR3 is TGTGCCAGCTCACCACGCCCCAGCGGGGGATACTCCTACGAGCAGTACTTC.

CDR3 sequence reads: CSGFGQGPTEAFF. The DNA of the CDR3 is TGCAGCGGCTTCGGCCAGGGTCCCACTGAAGCTTTCTTT. The chain recombines TRBV29-1 with TRBJ1-1, with TRBD1 as a possible D gene (5 bases). V lost 7 bases and J lost 4, with 16 bases in between. The CDR3 extends over 13 amino acids. CDR1 and CDR2 from the germline V gene are SQVTM and ANQGSEA.

The gene calls are TRBV4-2 and TRBJ2-7, with a possible D match to TRBD2 (7 bases). The CDR3 is made up of 16 amino acids. The germline V and J ends were trimmed by 0 bases and 3 bases, with 15 bases remaining between them. The germline CDR1 and CDR2 sequences are LGHNA and YNFKEQ. The CDR3 region has the DNA TGTGCCAGCAGCCAAGAGGGGGGCGGGAGAGGCTACGAGCAGTACTTC. Amino acids: CASSQEGGGRGYEQYF.

This clonotype occurred many times. This chain connects TRBV5-1 to TRBJ2-1, with 13 bases lining up with TRBD2. Germline CDR1 reads SGHRS; CDR2 reads YFSETQ. V shed 4 bases, J shed 5 bases, and the junction held 6 bases outside the gene matches. The CDR3 loop spans 16 amino acids. CDR3 DNA: TGCGCCAGCAGCATTGGTGGGACTAGCGGGAACAATGAGCAGTTCTTC. The encoded protein is CASSIGGTSGNNEQFF.

The V gene is TRBV5-4, the J gene TRBJ2-7; 12 positions match TRBD1. Unmatched junction bases numbered 11, after V lost 3 bases and J lost 7 bases. The CDR3 totals 16 residues. From germline, CDR1 is SGHNT and CDR2 YYREEE (reference sequence). CDR3 DNA sequence: TGTGCCAGCAGCTCCTTCCAAGGGACAGGGGGCGGGGAGCAGTACTTC. Translation gives CASSSFQGTGGGEQYF.

The chain employs TRBV29-1 and TRBJ1-2; 9 nucleotides match TRBD1. Unmatched junction bases numbered 6, after V lost 7 bases and J lost 0 bases. There are 14 residues in the CDR3. In germline, CDR1 is SQVTM, CDR2 ANQGSEA. CDR3 protein: CSATGQGTNYGYTF. The CDR3 DNA reads TGCAGCGCAACGGGACAGGGAACTAACTATGGCTACACCTTC.

This chain uses TRBV7-9 with TRBJ2-3; D is uncertain. Germline CDR1 and CDR2: SEHNR and FQNEAQ (reference sequence). There are 21 residues in the CDR3. V was cut by 7 bases and J by 2 bases, with 34 bases left in between. The CDR3 is CASNTHSRTRESHETTDTQYF. CDR3 nucleotides: TGTGCCAGCAACACACACTCTCGGACGCGAGAGTCCCACGAGACCACAGATACGCAGTATTTT. Supplemented by reference TRBV7-9 and TRBJ2-3, the full variable domain reads DTGVSQNPRHKITKRGQNVTFRCDPISEHNRLYWYRQTLGQGPEFLTYFQNEAQLEKSRLLSDRFSAERPKGSFSTLEIQRTEQGDSAMYLCASNTHSRTRESHETTDTQYFGPGTRLTVL.